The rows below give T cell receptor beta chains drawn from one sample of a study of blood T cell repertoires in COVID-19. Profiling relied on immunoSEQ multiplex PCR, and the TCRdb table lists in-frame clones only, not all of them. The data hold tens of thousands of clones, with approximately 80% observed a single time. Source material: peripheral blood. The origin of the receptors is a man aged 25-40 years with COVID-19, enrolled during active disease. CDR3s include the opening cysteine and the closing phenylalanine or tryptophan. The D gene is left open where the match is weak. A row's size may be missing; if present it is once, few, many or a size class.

cdr3_nt: TGTGCCAGCAGCCAAGACTGGAGCACCTACTCCTACGAGCAGTACTTC
cdr3_aa: CASSQDWSTYSYEQYF
cdr3_length: 16
v_call: TRBV3-1/TRBV3-2
d_call: .
j_call: TRBJ2-7
clone_size: .

cdr3_nt: TGTGCCATCAGTGCCCGAGGGGGCGAGGGGGTTACTGGAAACACCATATATTTT
cdr3_aa: CAISARGGEGVTGNTIYF
cdr3_length: 18
v_call: TRBV10-3
d_call: TRBD1
j_call: TRBJ1-3
clone_size: .

cdr3_nt: TGTGCCAGCAGCCCGACAGGGATGAGTAATTCACCCCTCCACTTT
cdr3_aa: CASSPTGMSNSPLHF
cdr3_length: 15
v_call: TRBV6-5
d_call: TRBD1
j_call: TRBJ1-6
clone_size: .

cdr3_nt: TGTGCCATCAGCCCCACGGACATGAACACTGAAGCTTTCTTT
cdr3_aa: CAISPTDMNTEAFF
cdr3_length: 14
v_call: TRBV10-3
d_call: .
j_call: TRBJ1-1
clone_size: .

cdr3_nt: TGTGCCAGTAGCCGTGACAGCCGCCGGTCCGGGGAGCTGTTTTTT
cdr3_aa: CASSRDSRRSGELFF
cdr3_length: 15
v_call: TRBV19
d_call: .
j_call: TRBJ2-2
clone_size: .

cdr3_nt: TGTGCCAGCAGCCCCCGGGCGAGGGCGTGTTGGTATGGCTACACCTTC
cdr3_aa: CASSPRARACWYGYTF
cdr3_length: 16
v_call: TRBV21-1
d_call: .
j_call: TRBJ1-2
clone_size: .

cdr3_nt: TGTGCCACTACCGGACTAGCGGGGGACAACACCGGGGAGCTGTTTTTT
cdr3_aa: CATTGLAGDNTGELFF
cdr3_length: 16
v_call: TRBV24-1
d_call: TRBD2
j_call: TRBJ2-2
clone_size: .

cdr3_nt: TGTGCCAGCAGCCCACCACTTTCCCCTTCCTACGAGCAGTACTTC
cdr3_aa: CASSPPLSPSYEQYF
cdr3_length: 15
v_call: TRBV28
d_call: .
j_call: TRBJ2-7
clone_size: .

cdr3_nt: TGTGCCAGCAGTTGGGGACAGGGAATCTACGAGCAGTACTTC
cdr3_aa: CASSWGQGIYEQYF
cdr3_length: 14
v_call: TRBV6-2/TRBV6-3
d_call: TRBD1
j_call: TRBJ2-7
clone_size: .

cdr3_nt: TGTGCCAGCAGTTCCCAGGGCTTCACTGAAGCTTTCTTT
cdr3_aa: CASSSQGFTEAFF
cdr3_length: 13
v_call: TRBV27
d_call: .
j_call: TRBJ1-1
clone_size: .

cdr3_nt: TGTGCCAGCAGCGCCGCACAGGGGGCGAGCACTGAAGCTTTCTTT
cdr3_aa: CASSAAQGASTEAFF
cdr3_length: 15
v_call: TRBV5-5
d_call: TRBD1
j_call: TRBJ1-1
clone_size: .

cdr3_nt: TGTGCCTGGCGGAGCCGGGACAGGGGCTACGAGCAGTACTTC
cdr3_aa: CAWRSRDRGYEQYF
cdr3_length: 14
v_call: TRBV30
d_call: TRBD1
j_call: TRBJ2-7
clone_size: .

cdr3_nt: TGTGCCAGCAGCCCGGACACAAAGAACTATGGCTACACCTTC
cdr3_aa: CASSPDTKNYGYTF
cdr3_length: 14
v_call: TRBV5-4
d_call: .
j_call: TRBJ1-2
clone_size: .

cdr3_nt: TGTGCCAGCAGTGGAACAGGGGTTGGGCAGCCCCAGCATTTT
cdr3_aa: CASSGTGVGQPQHF
cdr3_length: 14
v_call: TRBV6-2/TRBV6-3
d_call: TRBD1
j_call: TRBJ1-5
clone_size: once

cdr3_nt: TGTGCCACCAGTGATTTGCCCCATACAGGGGGCGGCTACACCTTC
cdr3_aa: CATSDLPHTGGGYTF
cdr3_length: 15
v_call: TRBV24-1
d_call: TRBD1
j_call: TRBJ1-2
clone_size: once

cdr3_nt: TGTGCCAGCAGCTTAGTCGAGACTATGTACGAGCAGTACTTC
cdr3_aa: CASSLVETMYEQYF
cdr3_length: 14
v_call: TRBV7-9
d_call: .
j_call: TRBJ2-7
clone_size: .

cdr3_nt: TGTGCCAGCAGCTTAGGGCCTGATTCCGCTCAGCCCCAGCATTTT
cdr3_aa: CASSLGPDSAQPQHF
cdr3_length: 15
v_call: TRBV7-8
d_call: .
j_call: TRBJ1-5
clone_size: .

cdr3_nt: TGTGCCAGCAGGAGACAGGGGACGAACACCGGGGAGCTGTTTTTT
cdr3_aa: CASRRQGTNTGELFF
cdr3_length: 15
v_call: TRBV5-5
d_call: TRBD1
j_call: TRBJ2-2
clone_size: .